The 30 T cell receptor beta chains presented below share a single source sample, sequenced in a study of blood T cell repertoires in COVID-19. This table comes from immunoSEQ multiplex PCR, and its TCRdb copy is limited to in-frame clones, with some not included. The sample holds around 320,000 clones, 85% to 90% seen once. The sample consisted of PBMCs or T cells enriched from blood (not recorded which). Source of these receptors: a woman aged 45-65 years who had been exposed to COVID-19.

The chain is built from TRBV9 and TRBJ1-2; no clear D. The germline V gene encodes CDR1 SGDLS and CDR2 YYNGEE. V lost 0 bases to trimming and J lost 4 bases, with 13 bases between them. CDR3 length: 15 residues. In DNA form, the CDR3 reads TGTGCCAGCAGCGTAGAGGCGGGAGGGTCCTATGGCTACACCTTC. Translation gives CASSVEAGGSYGYTF.

The chain couples TRBV7-6 to TRBJ2-7; no clear D gene. CDR3 size: 15 residues. The germline gives CDR1 SGHVS, CDR2 FNYEAQ. V lost 1 base, J lost 0 bases, and 10 bases lay in between. As DNA, the CDR3 is TGTGCCAGCAGCTTAGAGTACAGTGGCTCCTACGAGCAGTACTTC. Its translation: CASSLEYSGSYEQYF.

This clone came up once. The V call is TRBV10-3, the J call TRBJ1-2, with 11 positions matching TRBD1. With V trimmed by 2 bases and J by 8 bases, 4 bases remained unmatched. The V gene's germline CDR1 is ENHRY and CDR2 SYGVKD. This CDR3 contains 14 residues. The CDR3 reads CAISERGQGDGYTF. The CDR3 coding sequence is TGTGCCATCAGTGAGAGGGGACAGGGGGACGGCTACACCTTC.

V usage is TRBV7-8 and J usage is TRBJ2-5; D gene ambiguous. Germline CDR1 SGHVS, CDR2 FQNEAQ. This CDR3 spans 14 amino acids. Trimming took off 5 bases at V and 2 bases at J, with 12 bases between the two ends. The CDR3: CASSVTNIQETQYF. The CDR3 DNA sequence: TGTGCCAGCAGCGTTACAAACATTCAAGAGACCCAGTACTTC.

V and J are TRBV2 and TRBJ1-4; TRBD1 agrees at 7 bases. After removal of 5 bases from V and 5 bases from J, the junction contained 11 bases not matched to a gene. The CDR3 has 16 amino acids. Germline lookup yields CDR1 SNHLY and CDR2 FYNNEI. Written as DNA, the CDR3 is TGTGCCAGCAGTAAGAACAGGGGCCGTATAAATGAAAAACTGTTTTTT. Translation gives CASSKNRGRINEKLFF.

The chain combines TRBV15 with TRBJ2-5, with 7 bases lining up with TRBD2. This CDR3 region has 15 residues. Trimming at V came to 3 bases and at J to 3 bases, leaving 7 bases not matched to a gene. Germline lookup yields CDR1 LNHNV and CDR2 YYDKDF (reference sequence). The CDR3 reads CATSSSGEFKETQYF. For the CDR3, the DNA is TGTGCCACCAGCAGCAGCGGGGAGTTTAAAGAGACCCAGTACTTC.

The chain carries TRBV15 and TRBJ1-5; D possibly corresponds to TRBD1 (5 bases). The V gene lost 2 bases and the J gene lost 3 bases, with 23 bases spanning the gap. Germline values: CDR1 LNHNV, CDR2 YYDKDF (reference sequence). This CDR3 is built from 19 residues. The chain's CDR3 is CATSRSNEKINRYNQPQHF. The CDR3 region has the DNA TGTGCCACCAGCAGAAGTAACGAAAAAATAAACAGGTACAATCAGCCCCAGCATTTT.

This clone showed up just a few times. This chain connects TRBV2 to TRBJ2-4, with D perhaps TRBD1 (5 bases). The CDR3 has 14 residues. Germline loops: CDR1 SNHLY, CDR2 FYNNEI. Trimming pared 6 bases from V and 6 bases from J, leaving 15 bases between. Here the CDR3 reads CASREYRSGNIQYF. CDR3 sequence (DNA): TGTGCCAGCAGGGAATACAGGTCGGGAAACATTCAGTACTTC.

The chain joins TRBV19 to TRBJ2-5; the match to TRBD1 covers 7 bases. The germline gives CDR1 LNHDA, CDR2 SQIVND (reference sequence). Trimming took 10 bases from V and 3 from J; bases not matched to a gene: 8. This CDR3 has 13 residues. CDR3 bases: TGTGCCACTCCGAACAGGGGCGAAGAGACCCAGTACTTC. It translates to CATPNRGEETQYF.

This chain joins TRBV27 and TRBJ2-7; tentative D call: TRBD2 (6 bases). The V end was cut by 6 bases, the J end by 0 bases, with 9 bases between. Germline CDR1 MNHEY, CDR2 SMNVEV (reference sequence). The CDR3 is 13 amino acids. The CDR3 bases are TGTGCCAGCAGATTGGGGGGCTCCTACGAGCAGTACTTC. Protein sequence: CASRLGGSYEQYF.

The CDR3 is CASRRGGSGANVLTF. DNA for the CDR3: TGTGCCAGCAGGAGAGGTGGCTCTGGGGCCAACGTCCTGACTTTC. The V call is TRBV9, the J call TRBJ2-6, with unresolved D. V lost 5 bases and J 0 bases, leaving 9 bases between the germline ends. CDR3 length: 15 amino acids. The germline gives CDR1 SGDLS, CDR2 YYNGEE.

V is TRBV12-3 or TRBV12-4 and J is TRBJ1-1; the D is unclear. This CDR3 region has 13 residues. V lost 2 bases to trimming and J lost 2 bases, with 6 bases between them. CDR3 DNA: TGTGCCAGCAGTTTACCCGTCAACACTGAAGCTTTCTTT. This translates into CASSLPVNTEAFF.

The CDR3 is CASSSDLRGVVYNEQFF. DNA of the CDR3: TGTGCCAGCAGCTCCGACTTGCGGGGGGTCGTATACAATGAGCAGTTCTTC. This rearrangement joins TRBV7-8 to TRBJ2-1, with TRBD2 identical over 8 bases. V lost 4 bases and J lost 4; bases outside the gene matches: 12. The CDR3 sequence is 17 residues long. Germline V lookup: CDR1 SGHVS, CDR2 FQNEAQ.

CDR3 nucleotide sequence: TGTGCCAGCAGTCAGGCGAGCAATGAGCAGTTCTTC. Translating it yields CASSQASNEQFF. V and J are TRBV12-3 or TRBV12-4 and TRBJ2-1; no clear D. CDR3 length equals 12 residues. Trimming stripped 5 bases from V and 6 bases from J, with 8 bases between.

This clone was counted a single time. The V gene is TRBV19, the J gene TRBJ2-1, with TRBD2 matching 10 bases. V trimming: 4 bases; J trimming: 4 bases; junction bases outside the gene matches: 10. The length of the CDR3 is 17 residues. The germline gives CDR1 LNHDA, CDR2 SQIVND (reference sequence). CDR3 amino acids: CASSKLAGQVKYNEQFF. CDR3 sequence (DNA): TGTGCCAGTAGTAAACTAGCGGGGCAAGTGAAGTACAATGAGCAGTTCTTC. The full variable domain, in which reference TRBV19 and TRBJ2-1 provide the parts outside the CDR3, is DGGITQSPKYLFRKEGQNVTLSCEQNLNHDAMYWYRQDPGQGLRLIYYSQIVNDFQKGDIAEGYSVSREKKESFPLTVTSAQKNPTAFYLCASSKLAGQVKYNEQFFGPGTRLTVL.

This sequence joins TRBV19 and TRBJ2-7; no clear D. Germline assignment: CDR1 LNHDA and CDR2 SQIVND (reference sequence). Trimming cost V 3 bases and J 5 bases, with 11 bases left between them. The CDR3 has 13 amino acids. The CDR3 sequence is CASSIDGGDEQYF. The CDR3 DNA sequence: TGTGCCAGTAGTATCGATGGCGGCGACGAGCAGTACTTC. Complete variable domain (other parts from reference TRBV19 and TRBJ2-7): DGGITQSPKYLFRKEGQNVTLSCEQNLNHDAMYWYRQDPGQGLRLIYYSQIVNDFQKGDIAEGYSVSREKKESFPLTVTSAQKNPTAFYLCASSIDGGDEQYFGPGTRLTVT.

This chain uses TRBV10-3 with TRBJ2-5; TRBD1 matches 7 bases. The ends lost 6 bases at V and 2 bases at J; junction bases unmatched: 3. The CDR3 has 13 residues. The V gene's germline CDR1 is ENHRY and CDR2 SYGVKD. CDR3 bases: TGTGCCATCAGGTCACAGGGGCAAGAGACCCAGTACTTC. Translated, it gives CAIRSQGQETQYF.

The chain is built from TRBV5-1 and TRBJ2-7; 10 bases map to TRBD1. Trimming cost V 4 bases and J 6 bases; bases outside gene matches: 7. This CDR3 comprises 14 residues. Germline V gene sequence: CDR1 SGHRS, CDR2 YFSETQ. The CDR3 DNA reads TGCGCCAGCAGCGGGGACAGGGGTCAATCCGAGCAGTACTTC. Translated: CASSGDRGQSEQYF.

The chain links TRBV19 to TRBJ2-7; TRBD1 matches 10 bases. This CDR3 has 13 residues. The V gene's germline CDR1 is LNHDA and CDR2 SQIVND (reference sequence). V gave up 9 bases and J gave up 3 bases; unmatched junction bases: 5. CDR3 residues: CASQWDRGYEQYF. The CDR3 coding sequence is TGTGCCAGCCAATGGGACAGGGGCTACGAGCAGTACTTC.

The J gene is TRBJ2-7, the V gene TRBV7-8; TRBD1 aligns across 10 bases. The trim removed 7 bases at V and 7 bases at J, leaving 10 bases unmatched. The CDR3 is made up of 14 amino acids. Germline V gene data show CDR1 as SGHVS and CDR2 as FQNEAQ. This CDR3 is CASIRLGQGTEQYF. The CDR3 DNA reads as TGTGCCAGCATCCGTTTGGGACAGGGGACGGAGCAGTACTTC. The variable domain in full, completed from reference TRBV7-8 and TRBJ2-7, reads GAGVSQSPRYKVAKRGQDVALRCDPISGHVSLFWYQQALGQGPEFLTYFQNEAQLDKSGLPSDRFFAERPEGSVSTLKIQRTQQEDSAVYLCASIRLGQGTEQYFGPGTRLTVT.

The rearrangement links TRBV5-4 to TRBJ1-6; a possible D gene is TRBD1 (6 bases). Germline V gives CDR1 SGHNT, CDR2 YYREEE (reference sequence). The ends were cut back, 4 bases at V and 6 bases at J, with 11 bases in the middle. This CDR3 has 14 residues. Written as DNA, the CDR3 is TGTGCCAGCAGCGTGGACAGCACTAATTCACCCCTCCACTTT. The encoded protein is CASSVDSTNSPLHF.

The chain carries TRBV7-2 and TRBJ2-7, with TRBD2 identical over 8 bases. Germline CDR1 reads SGHTA; CDR2 reads FQGNSA. The CDR3 is made up of 14 amino acids. V lost 3 bases and J lost 1; bases outside the gene matches: 2. The CDR3 region is CASSFTSGSYEQYF. The CDR3 DNA is TGTGCCAGCAGCTTCACTAGCGGATCCTACGAGCAGTACTTC.

In its sample, this clone was seen a few times. Other DNA sequences in this specimen translate into the identical CDR3. The chain uses TRBV2 and TRBJ2-7, with a weak D call TRBD1 (5 bases). The germline V and J ends were trimmed by 6 bases and 3 bases, with 9 bases remaining between them. The V gene's germline CDR1 is SNHLY and CDR2 FYNNEI. The length of the CDR3 is 12 residues. Here the CDR3 reads CASSRTGYEQYF. The CDR3 DNA follows: TGTGCCAGCAGCAGAACAGGCTACGAGCAGTACTTC.

In DNA, the CDR3 is TGCGCCAGCAGCTTGGAATACAGCCTGGACACAGGGGGCATGACTGAAGCTTTCTTT. Protein product: CASSLEYSLDTGGMTEAFF. This chain joins TRBV5-1 and TRBJ1-1; 9 bases agree with TRBD1. CDR1 is SGHRS, CDR2 YFSETQ, per germline. The V and J ends lost 0 bases and 5 bases, in that order; junction bases with no gene match: 17. This CDR3 comprises 19 residues.

This chain joins TRBV2 and TRBJ1-2, with D maybe TRBD1 (6 bases). Trimming stripped 6 bases from V and 4 bases from J, with 18 bases between. Germline CDR1 SNHLY, CDR2 FYNNEI. The CDR3 is 15 residues long. The DNA of the CDR3 is TGTGCCAGCAGGATCGCGGGGGGCCGATTCTATGGCTACACCTTC. It specifies CASRIAGGRFYGYTF.

The chain recombines TRBV28 with TRBJ2-5, with TRBD2 matching over 13 bases. The CDR3 has 16 amino acids. Trimming took 2 bases from V and 4 from J; bases not matched to a gene: 4. Germline CDR1 reads MDHEN; CDR2 reads SYDVKM. The CDR3 bases are TGTGCCAGCAGTTTAACTAGCGGGGGGGCGGGAGAGACCCAGTACTTC. Translation gives CASSLTSGGAGETQYF.

The V and J genes are TRBV5-4 and TRBJ2-1; 8 nucleotides agree with TRBD1. This CDR3 region has 13 residues. V dropped 4 bases and J dropped 8; count of bases not matched to a gene: 5. Germline CDR1 and CDR2: SGHNT and YYREEE (reference sequence). This CDR3 is CASSPDRADEQFF. DNA of the CDR3: TGTGCCAGCAGCCCGGACAGGGCAGATGAGCAGTTCTTC.

This clone has just a few counts. The chain employs TRBV11-3 and TRBJ2-1; D might be TRBD2 (6 bases). This CDR3 has 16 residues. CDR1 is SGHNT and CDR2 is YENEEA in the germline V gene. Trimming removed 2 bases from V and 1 base from J, with 12 bases in between. The CDR3 bases are TGTGCCAGCAGCTTAAGGCGGGGCATATCCTACAATGAGCAGTTCTTC. It is translated as CASSLRRGISYNEQFF. The variable domain in full, with the rest retrieved from reference TRBV11-3 and TRBJ2-1, is EAGVVQSPRYKIIEKKQPVAFWCNPISGHNTLYWYLQNLGQGPELLIRYENEEAVDDSQLPKDRFSAERLKGVDSTLKIQPAELGDSAVYLCASSLRRGISYNEQFFGPGTRLTVL.

This chain links TRBV3-1 (or the pseudogene TRBV3-2) with TRBJ2-3; 11 bases are shared with TRBD1. Germline V gene lookup returns CDR1 LGHDT and CDR2 YNNKEL (reference sequence). This CDR3 spans 14 amino acids. V lost 4 bases, J lost 4 bases, and 1 base stayed unmatched. Written as DNA, the CDR3 is TGTGCCAGCAGCCGGACAGGGGGCGCAGATACGCAGTATTTT. As protein: CASSRTGGADTQYF.

The genes are TRBV5-6 and TRBJ2-3; possibly TRBD2 for D (6 bases). The CDR3 runs to 15 residues. The ends were cut back, 2 bases at V and 3 bases at J, with 13 bases in the middle. The germline CDR1 and CDR2 sequences are SGHDT and YYEEEE. The chain's CDR3 is CASSFGAGLTDTQYF. CDR3 bases: TGTGCCAGCAGCTTCGGGGCGGGGCTTACAGATACGCAGTATTTT. Full variable domain (outside the CDR3, taken from reference TRBV5-6 and TRBJ2-3): DAGVTQSPTHLIKTRGQQVTLRCSPKSGHDTVSWYQQALGQGPQFIFQYYEEEERQRGNFPDRFSGHQFPNYSSELNVNALLLGDSALYLCASSFGAGLTDTQYFGPGTRLTVL.